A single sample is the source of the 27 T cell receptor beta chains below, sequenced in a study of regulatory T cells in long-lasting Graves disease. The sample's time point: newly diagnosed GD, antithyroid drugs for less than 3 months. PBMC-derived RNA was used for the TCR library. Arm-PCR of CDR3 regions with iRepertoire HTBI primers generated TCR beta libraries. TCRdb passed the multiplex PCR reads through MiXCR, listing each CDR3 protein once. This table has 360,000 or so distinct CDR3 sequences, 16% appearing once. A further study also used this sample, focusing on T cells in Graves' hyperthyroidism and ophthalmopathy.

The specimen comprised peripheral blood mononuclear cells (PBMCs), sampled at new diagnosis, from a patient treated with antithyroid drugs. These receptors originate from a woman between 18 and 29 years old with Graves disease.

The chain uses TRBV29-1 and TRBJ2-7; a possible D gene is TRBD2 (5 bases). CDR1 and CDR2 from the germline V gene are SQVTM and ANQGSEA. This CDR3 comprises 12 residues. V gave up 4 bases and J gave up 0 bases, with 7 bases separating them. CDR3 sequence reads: CSVAGSSYEQYF. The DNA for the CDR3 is TGCAGCGTTGCGGGAAGCTCCTACGAGCAGTACTTC.

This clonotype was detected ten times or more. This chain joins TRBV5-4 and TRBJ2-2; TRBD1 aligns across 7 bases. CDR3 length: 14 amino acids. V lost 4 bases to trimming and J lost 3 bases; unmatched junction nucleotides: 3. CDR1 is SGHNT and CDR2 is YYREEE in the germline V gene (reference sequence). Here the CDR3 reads CASSPGTDTGELFF. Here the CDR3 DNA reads TGTGCCAGCAGCCCCGGGACAGACACCGGGGAGCTGTTTTTT.

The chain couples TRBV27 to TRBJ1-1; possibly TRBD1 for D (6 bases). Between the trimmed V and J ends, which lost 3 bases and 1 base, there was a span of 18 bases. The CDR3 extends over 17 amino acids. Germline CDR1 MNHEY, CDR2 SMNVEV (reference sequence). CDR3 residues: CASSFRTVADRNTEAFF. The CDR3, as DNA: TGTGCCAGCAGTTTCAGAACGGTGGCGGACAGGAACACTGAAGCTTTCTTT.

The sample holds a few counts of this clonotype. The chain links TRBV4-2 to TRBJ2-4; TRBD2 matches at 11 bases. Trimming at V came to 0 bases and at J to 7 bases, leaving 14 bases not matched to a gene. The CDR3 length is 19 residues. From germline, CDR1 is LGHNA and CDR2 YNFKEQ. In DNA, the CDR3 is TGTGCCAGCAGCCAAGATCCGGTAGCGGGGGGGCGAGTATCTAACATTCAGTACTTC. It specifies CASSQDPVAGGRVSNIQYF.

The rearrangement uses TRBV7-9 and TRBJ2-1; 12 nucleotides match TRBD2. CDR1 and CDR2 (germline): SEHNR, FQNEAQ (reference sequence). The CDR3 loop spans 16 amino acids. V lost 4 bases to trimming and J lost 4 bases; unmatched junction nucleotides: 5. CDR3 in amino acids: CASSSGLAGRYNEQFF. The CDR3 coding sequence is TGTGCCAGCAGCTCAGGACTAGCGGGGCGTTACAATGAGCAGTTCTTC.

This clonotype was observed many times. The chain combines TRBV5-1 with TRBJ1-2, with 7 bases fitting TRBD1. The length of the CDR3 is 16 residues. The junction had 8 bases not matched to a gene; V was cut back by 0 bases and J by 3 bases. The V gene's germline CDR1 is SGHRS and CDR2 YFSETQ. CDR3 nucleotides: TGCGCCAGCAGCTTGGAGACAGGGTCGAGATACTATGGCTACACCTTC. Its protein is CASSLETGSRYYGYTF.

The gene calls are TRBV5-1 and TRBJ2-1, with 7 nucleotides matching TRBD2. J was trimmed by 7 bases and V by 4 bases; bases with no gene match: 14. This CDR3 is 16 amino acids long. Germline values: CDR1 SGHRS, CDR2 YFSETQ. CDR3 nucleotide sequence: TGCGCCAGCAGCCTACACGGGGCTTTCGGGGGGAATGAGCAGTTCTTC. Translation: CASSLHGAFGGNEQFF. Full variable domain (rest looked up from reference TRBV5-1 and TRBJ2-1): KAGVTQTPRYLIKTRGQQVTLSCSPISGHRSVSWYQQTPGQGLQFLFEYFSETQRNKGNFPGRFSGRQFSNSRSEMNVSTLELGDSALYLCASSLHGAFGGNEQFFGPGTRLTVL.

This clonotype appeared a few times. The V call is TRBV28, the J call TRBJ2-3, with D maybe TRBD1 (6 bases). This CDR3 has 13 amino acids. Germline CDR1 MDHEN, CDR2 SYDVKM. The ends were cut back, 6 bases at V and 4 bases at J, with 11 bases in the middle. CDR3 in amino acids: CASRSGAADTQYF. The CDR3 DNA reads TGTGCCAGCAGATCAGGGGCAGCAGATACGCAGTATTTT.

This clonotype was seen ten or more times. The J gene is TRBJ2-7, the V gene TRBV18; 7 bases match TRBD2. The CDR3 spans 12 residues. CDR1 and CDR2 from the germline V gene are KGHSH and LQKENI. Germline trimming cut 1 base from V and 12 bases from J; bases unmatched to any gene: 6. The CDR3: CASSPRGGAAYF. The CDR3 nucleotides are TGTGCCAGCTCACCACGGGGAGGGGCTGCGTACTTC.

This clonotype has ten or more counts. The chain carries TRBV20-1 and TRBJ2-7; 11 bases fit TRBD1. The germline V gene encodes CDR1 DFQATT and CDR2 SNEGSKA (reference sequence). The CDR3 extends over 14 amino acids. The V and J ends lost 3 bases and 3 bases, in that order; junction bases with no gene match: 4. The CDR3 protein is CSASGQGADYEQYF. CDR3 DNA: TGCAGTGCTAGTGGACAGGGGGCCGACTACGAGCAGTACTTC.

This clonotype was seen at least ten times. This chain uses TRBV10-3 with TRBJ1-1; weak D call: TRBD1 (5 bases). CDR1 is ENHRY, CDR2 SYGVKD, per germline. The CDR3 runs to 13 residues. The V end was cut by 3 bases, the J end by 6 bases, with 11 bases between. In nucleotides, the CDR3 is TGTGCCATCAGTGATCGGGGGGTGGCTGAAGCTTTCTTT. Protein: CAISDRGVAEAFF.

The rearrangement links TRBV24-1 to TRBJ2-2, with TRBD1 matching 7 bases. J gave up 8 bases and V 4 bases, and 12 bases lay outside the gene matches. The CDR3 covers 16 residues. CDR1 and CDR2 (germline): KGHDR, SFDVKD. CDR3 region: CATSDRTGAVFGELFF. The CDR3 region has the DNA TGTGCCACCAGTGACCGTACAGGGGCCGTGTTTGGGGAGCTGTTTTTT.

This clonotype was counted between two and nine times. The CDR3 nucleotides are TGTGCCAGCACCCAGTCTGGGACTAGCGGCCTCTCTGGCACAGATACGCAGTATTTT. Amino acids: CASTQSGTSGLSGTDTQYF. The gene calls are TRBV9 and TRBJ2-3; 11 nucleotides agree with TRBD2. Germline loops: CDR1 SGDLS, CDR2 YYNGEE. V dropped 6 bases and J dropped 1; count of bases not matched to a gene: 16. The CDR3 is 19 amino acids.

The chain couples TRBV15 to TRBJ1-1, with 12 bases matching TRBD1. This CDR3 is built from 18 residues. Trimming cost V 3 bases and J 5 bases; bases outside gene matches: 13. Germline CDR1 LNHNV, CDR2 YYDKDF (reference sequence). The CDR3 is CATSRGTGGRTRGTEAFF. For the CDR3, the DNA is TGTGCCACCAGCAGGGGGACAGGGGGCCGGACTAGGGGGACTGAAGCTTTCTTT.

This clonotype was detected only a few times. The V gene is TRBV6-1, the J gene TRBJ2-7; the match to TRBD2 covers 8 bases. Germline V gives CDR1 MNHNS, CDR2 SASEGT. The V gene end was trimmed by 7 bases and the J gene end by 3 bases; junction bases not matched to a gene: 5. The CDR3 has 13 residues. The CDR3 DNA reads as TGTGCCAGCAAAGTCAGCGGGGGCTACGAGCAGTACTTC. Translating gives CASKVSGGYEQYF.

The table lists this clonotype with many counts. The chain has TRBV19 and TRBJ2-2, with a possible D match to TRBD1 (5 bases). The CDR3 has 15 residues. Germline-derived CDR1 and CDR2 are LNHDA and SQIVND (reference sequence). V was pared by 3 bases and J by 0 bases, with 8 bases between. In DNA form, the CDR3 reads TGTGCCAGTAGTATTCTGGGGCCGAACACCGGGGAGCTGTTTTTT. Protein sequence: CASSILGPNTGELFF.

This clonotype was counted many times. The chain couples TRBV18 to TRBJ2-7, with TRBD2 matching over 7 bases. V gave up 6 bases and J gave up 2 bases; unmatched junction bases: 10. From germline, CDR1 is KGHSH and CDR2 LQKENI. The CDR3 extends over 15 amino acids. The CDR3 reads CASSQMGGSTYEQYF. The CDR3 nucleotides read TGTGCCAGCTCCCAAATGGGGGGGAGCACCTACGAGCAGTACTTC.

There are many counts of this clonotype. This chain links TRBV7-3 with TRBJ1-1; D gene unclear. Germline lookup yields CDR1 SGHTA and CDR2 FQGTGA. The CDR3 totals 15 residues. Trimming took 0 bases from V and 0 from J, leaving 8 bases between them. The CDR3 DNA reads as TGTGCCAGCAGCTTAACAGCAGATATGAACACTGAAGCTTTCTTT. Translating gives CASSLTADMNTEAFF.

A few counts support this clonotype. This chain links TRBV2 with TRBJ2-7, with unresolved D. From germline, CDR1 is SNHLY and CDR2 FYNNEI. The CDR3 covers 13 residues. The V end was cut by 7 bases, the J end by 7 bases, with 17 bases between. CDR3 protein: CASKVSELGEQYF. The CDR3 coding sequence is TGTGCCAGCAAAGTCAGCGAATTGGGGGAGCAGTACTTC.

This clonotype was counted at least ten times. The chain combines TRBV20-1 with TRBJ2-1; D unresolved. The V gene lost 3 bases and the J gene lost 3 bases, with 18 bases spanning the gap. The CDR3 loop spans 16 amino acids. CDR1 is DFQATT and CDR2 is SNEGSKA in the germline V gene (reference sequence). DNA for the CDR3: TGCAGTGCTAGGCGTCGCGGCAAAGGGTTCTACAATGAGCAGTTCTTC. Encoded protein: CSARRRGKGFYNEQFF.

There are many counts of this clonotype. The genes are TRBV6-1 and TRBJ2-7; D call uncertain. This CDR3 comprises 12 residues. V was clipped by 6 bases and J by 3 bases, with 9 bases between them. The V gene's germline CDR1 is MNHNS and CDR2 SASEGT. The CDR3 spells CASSPNLYEQYF. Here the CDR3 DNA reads TGTGCCAGCAGCCCTAATCTCTACGAGCAGTACTTC.

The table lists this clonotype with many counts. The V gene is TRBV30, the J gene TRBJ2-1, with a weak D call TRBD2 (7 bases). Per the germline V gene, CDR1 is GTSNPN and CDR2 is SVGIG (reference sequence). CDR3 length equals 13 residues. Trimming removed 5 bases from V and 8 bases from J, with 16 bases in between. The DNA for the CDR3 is TGTGCCTGGGGGGGGGGCAGGGTCCATGAGCAGTTCTTC. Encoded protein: CAWGGGRVHEQFF.

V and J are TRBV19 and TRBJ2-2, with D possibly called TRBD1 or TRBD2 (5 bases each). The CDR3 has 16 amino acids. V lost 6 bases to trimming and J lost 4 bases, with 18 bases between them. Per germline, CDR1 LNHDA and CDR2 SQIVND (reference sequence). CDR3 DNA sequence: TGTGCCAGTAGGCCGGGGTGGGACGGGCGCACCGGGGAGCTGTTTTTT. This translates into CASRPGWDGRTGELFF.

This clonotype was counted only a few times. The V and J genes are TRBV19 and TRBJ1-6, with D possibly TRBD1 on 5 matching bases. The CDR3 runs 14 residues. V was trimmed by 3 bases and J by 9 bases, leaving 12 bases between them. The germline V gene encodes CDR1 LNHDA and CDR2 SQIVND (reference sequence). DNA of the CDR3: TGTGCCAGTAGTATGGGGCCACGAGGTTCACCCCTCCACTTT. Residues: CASSMGPRGSPLHF.

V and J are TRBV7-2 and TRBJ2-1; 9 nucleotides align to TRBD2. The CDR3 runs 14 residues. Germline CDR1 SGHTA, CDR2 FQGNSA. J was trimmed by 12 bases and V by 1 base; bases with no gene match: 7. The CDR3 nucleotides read TGTGCCAGCAGCTTAGGTAGCGGGAGATCGGGGCAGTTCTTC. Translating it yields CASSLGSGRSGQFF.

Here the CDR3 reads CAWREPGGGSPLHF. The DNA of the CDR3 is TGTGCCTGGAGGGAACCAGGGGGGGGTTCACCCCTCCACTTT. This chain uses TRBV30 with TRBJ1-6, with 7 nucleotides matching TRBD1. The CDR3 runs to 14 residues. J lost 9 bases, V lost 3 bases, and 8 bases had no gene match. CDR1 GTSNPN and CDR2 SVGIG come from the germline V gene (reference sequence).

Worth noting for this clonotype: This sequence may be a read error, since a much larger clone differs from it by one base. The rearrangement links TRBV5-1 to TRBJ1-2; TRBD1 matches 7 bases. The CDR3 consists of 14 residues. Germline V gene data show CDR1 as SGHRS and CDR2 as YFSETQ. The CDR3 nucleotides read TGCGCCAGCAGCCTGTCTACTGGACAGGCAGACTACGCCTTC. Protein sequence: CASSLSTGQADYAF.